The subject of this entry is one T cell receptor beta chain. This specimen comes from a study of T cell changes during pregnancy in multiple sclerosis. Sequencing used immunoSEQ multiplex PCR; TCRdb keeps in-frame clones, though not all of them. The table includes 70,000 to 90,000 clones, 91% detected once. This sequence originates from a female donor in good health, serving as a control in a pregnancy study. Some clones in this sample may be carry-over from other donors' samples. Sequenced material: PBMCs, taken in the first trimester of pregnancy.

Here the CDR3 reads CASSSPVSCETQYF. CDR3 DNA: TGTGCCAGCAGCTCGCCCGTTAGCTGCGAGACCCAGTACTTC. The V call is TRBV7-3, the J call TRBJ2-5; no reliable D call. The length of the CDR3 is 14 residues. V shed 4 bases and J shed 5 bases, with 14 bases lying between them. The germline gives CDR1 SGHTA, CDR2 FQGTGA.